One T cell receptor beta chain is described in this entry. Its antigen is still unknown. This sample was included in a study of shared clonotypes between healthy human individuals. Findings and caveats of the study: Despite large depth, sorted-subset datasets appeared incompletely sequenced. Of the naive CD4 clonotypes, approximately 5% were shared across several donors.

CD45RO-negative cells were positively selected for CCR7, leaving out terminally differentiated effector memory CD45RA+ cells. Deep-level assay runs were performed. Original data processing: Without quality scores, immunoSEQ junctional reads could not be filtered like full-length reads. The repertoire was sequenced with immunoSEQ multiplex PCR; TCRdb's copy has only in-frame clones and lacks some. That table is the source of V, J and clone size, and D and trimming were worked out from the DNA. The sample lists millions of clones; roughly 91% were seen once. The ends were cut back, 2 bases at V and 9 bases at J, with 8 bases in the middle. CDR3 size: 11 residues. Germline CDR1 is SEHNR and CDR2 is FQNEAQ (reference sequence).

The clonotype was recovered from a man younger than 35 in good health. Some clones in this sample may be carry-over from other donors' samples. The chain is built from TRBV7-9 and TRBJ2-7; D perhaps matches TRBD2 (5 bases). The sequenced sample consisted of naive CD8+ T cells from PBMCs. CDR3 loop: CASSLNEGQYF. For the CDR3, the DNA is TGTGCCAGCAGCTTAAACGAGGGGCAGTACTTC.